This T cell receptor (beta chain) was obtained from a study of blood T cell repertoires in COVID-19 (dated by TCRdb to the early 2020s). Regarding the study in general: Collaborator samples came from the United States, Italy and Spain and covered acute and convalescent phases of COVID-19. The prospective study material was composed of cDNA or gDNA derived from T cells, B-cell-depleted T cells, or PBMCs. Deeply sampled blood TCRbeta repertoires from subjects exposed to, actively infected with, or recovered from COVID-19 were included in the dataset. The repertoires were released in a freely available public database meant as a resource for research on the immune response to SARS-CoV-2. Samples were obtained from the ongoing ImmuneRACE study (first 160 participants) and from some 1,300 subjects provided by 6 global collaborators. Nearly every sample came with metadata listing a de-identified subject ID, COVID-19 status, age in years and sex. HLA class I and class II types, where available, came from metadata supplied by the sample provider rather than from assay-based typing.

TCRbeta CDR3 regions were amplified from genomic DNA using the immunoSEQ Assay, a bias-controlled multiplex PCR. In the authors' own workflow: Nucleated cell counts per sample were estimated from amplification of reference gene primers within the assay. To quantify the absolute abundance of each unique TCRbeta CDR3 rearrangement, sequence reads were collapsed and filtered. For each sample, productive Simpson clonality was calculated by taking the square root of Simpson's diversity index across productive rearrangements. TCRdb holds this immuneACCESS table with in-frame rearrangements only. Some clones are missing; in checked studies, unresolved V genes explain under half, and the rest has no known cause. The V and J calls and clone size come from that table; D and trimming were worked out from the DNA. Recorded for this sample are 250,000 to 350,000 clones; roughly 88% of them occurred a single time. Less than 3% of the sample goes to the ten largest clones.

This clone appeared a single time. Its antigen is unknown. Per-base quality was not reported, and no clone a single base away is much larger than it. The collaborating institutions used their own protocols to collect whole blood in K2EDTA tubes. For TCRbeta analysis, collaborators shipped samples in one of three forms: frozen whole blood, isolated PBMCs, or DNA extracted from either of those sample types. Trimming at the junction amounts to 0 bases on V and 2 bases on J, and the germline ends lie 11 bases apart. From a lookup of the germline V gene, CDR1 and CDR2 are SGHRS and YFSETQ. The CDR3, cysteine through phenylalanine, is 15 amino acids long. The DNA shown is the 45-base CDR3, in frame from base 1. Study-wide findings and limitations: Clinical and demographic metadata were provided uncurated, with the amount varying by source and participant.

The origin of this receptor is a woman younger than 45 with active or convalescent COVID-19. The V and J genes are TRBV5-1 and TRBJ1-2; the D gene cannot be resolved reliably. The sequenced sample was peripheral blood. The DNA sequence is as follows: TGCGCCAGCAGCTTGGGCGGGTCTGAAAACTATGGCTACACCTTC. Its translation is CASSLGGSENYGYTF.